This record covers a single T cell receptor (beta chain). Germline CDR1 and CDR2: GTSNPN and SVGIG (reference sequence). CDR3 size: 12 residues. Trimming stripped 2 bases from V and 7 bases from J, with 12 bases between. The sample belongs to a study of blood T cell repertoires in COVID-19. TCRdb's copy holds only in-frame clones and misses some; the assay was immunoSEQ multiplex PCR. The sample lists a few hundred thousand clones, around 86% seen once, with 1.6% in the top ten. The source of this sequence is a woman between 45 and 60 years old with acute or convalescent COVID-19. The source material was peripheral blood. V usage is TRBV30 and J usage is TRBJ2-7; D perhaps matches TRBD2 (5 bases). The CDR3 DNA follows: TGTGCCTGGAGTTCCCAGTCGGGGGAGCAGTACTTC. Translation gives CAWSSQSGEQYF.